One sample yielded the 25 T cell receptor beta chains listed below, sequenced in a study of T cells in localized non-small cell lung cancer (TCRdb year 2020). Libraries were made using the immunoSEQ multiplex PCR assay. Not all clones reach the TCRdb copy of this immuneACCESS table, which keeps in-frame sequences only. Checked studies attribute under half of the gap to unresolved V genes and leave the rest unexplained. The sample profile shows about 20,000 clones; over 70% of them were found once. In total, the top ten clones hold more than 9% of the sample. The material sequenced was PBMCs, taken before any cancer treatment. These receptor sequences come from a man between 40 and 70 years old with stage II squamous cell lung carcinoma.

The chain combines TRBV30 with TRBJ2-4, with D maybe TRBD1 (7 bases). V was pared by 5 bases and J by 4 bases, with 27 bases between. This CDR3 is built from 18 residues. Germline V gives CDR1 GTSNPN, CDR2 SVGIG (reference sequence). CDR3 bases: TGTGCCTGGCTGAAGGGGGCGGTGGGAGGCACAAGGAAAAACATTCAGTACTTC. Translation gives CAWLKGAVGGTRKNIQYF.

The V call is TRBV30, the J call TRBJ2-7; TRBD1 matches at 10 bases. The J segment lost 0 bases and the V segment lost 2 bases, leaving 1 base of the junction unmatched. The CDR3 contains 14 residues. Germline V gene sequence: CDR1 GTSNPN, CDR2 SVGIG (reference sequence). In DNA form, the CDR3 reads TGTGCCTGGAGTAGGGACAGGGGCTCCTACGAGCAGTACTTC. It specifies CAWSRDRGSYEQYF.

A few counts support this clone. CDR3 DNA sequence: TGTGCCAGCAGTTTGACTAGCGGGGTAGATACGCAGTATTTT. Translated, it gives CASSLTSGVDTQYF. The rearrangement uses TRBV6-1 and TRBJ2-3; 11 nucleotides match TRBD2. Germline values: CDR1 MNHNS, CDR2 SASEGT. The V and J ends lost 5 bases and 5 bases, in that order; junction bases with no gene match: 3. The CDR3 runs 14 residues.

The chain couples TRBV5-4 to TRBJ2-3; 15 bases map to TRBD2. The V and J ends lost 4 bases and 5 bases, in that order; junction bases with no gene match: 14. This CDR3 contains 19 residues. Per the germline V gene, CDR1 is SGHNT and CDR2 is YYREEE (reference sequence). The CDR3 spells CASSATGTSGGPWRDTQYF. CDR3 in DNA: TGTGCCAGCAGCGCAACCGGGACTAGCGGGGGGCCGTGGAGAGATACGCAGTATTTT.

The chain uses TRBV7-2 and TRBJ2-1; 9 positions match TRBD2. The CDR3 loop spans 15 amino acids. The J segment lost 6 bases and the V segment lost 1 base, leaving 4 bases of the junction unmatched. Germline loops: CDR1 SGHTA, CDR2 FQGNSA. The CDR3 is CASSLVPSGANEQFF. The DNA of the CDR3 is TGTGCCAGCAGCTTAGTACCTAGCGGGGCCAATGAGCAGTTCTTC.

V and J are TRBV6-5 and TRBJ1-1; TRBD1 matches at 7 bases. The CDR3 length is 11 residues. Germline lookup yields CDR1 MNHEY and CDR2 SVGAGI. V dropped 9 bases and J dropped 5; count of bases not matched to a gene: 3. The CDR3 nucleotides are TGTGCCAGACCGACAGGGACTGAAGCTTTCTTT. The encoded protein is CARPTGTEAFF.

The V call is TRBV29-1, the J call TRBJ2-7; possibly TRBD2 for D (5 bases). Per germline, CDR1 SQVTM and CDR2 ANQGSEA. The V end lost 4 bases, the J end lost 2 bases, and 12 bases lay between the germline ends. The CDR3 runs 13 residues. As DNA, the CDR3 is TGCAGCGTTGCACAACCTAGCACCTACGAGCAGTACTTC. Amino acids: CSVAQPSTYEQYF.

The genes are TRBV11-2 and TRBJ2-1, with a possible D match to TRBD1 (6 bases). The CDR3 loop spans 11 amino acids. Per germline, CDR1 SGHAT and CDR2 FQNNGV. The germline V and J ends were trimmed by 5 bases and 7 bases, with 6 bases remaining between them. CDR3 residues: CASSTGNEQFF. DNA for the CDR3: TGTGCCAGCAGCACAGGGAATGAGCAGTTCTTC.

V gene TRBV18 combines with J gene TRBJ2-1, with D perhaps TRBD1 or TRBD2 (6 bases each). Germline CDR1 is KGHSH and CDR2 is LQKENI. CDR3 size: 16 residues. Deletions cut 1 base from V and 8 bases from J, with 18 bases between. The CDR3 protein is CASSPLDSQRGDEQFF. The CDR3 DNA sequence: TGTGCCAGCTCACCACTGGACAGTCAAAGGGGGGATGAGCAGTTCTTC.

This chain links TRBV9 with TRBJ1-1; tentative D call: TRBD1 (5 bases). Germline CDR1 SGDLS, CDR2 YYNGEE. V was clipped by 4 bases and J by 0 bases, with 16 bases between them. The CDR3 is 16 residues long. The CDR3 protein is CASSYTKDTMNTEAFF. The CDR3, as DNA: TGTGCCAGCAGCTATACGAAGGACACCATGAACACTGAAGCTTTCTTT.

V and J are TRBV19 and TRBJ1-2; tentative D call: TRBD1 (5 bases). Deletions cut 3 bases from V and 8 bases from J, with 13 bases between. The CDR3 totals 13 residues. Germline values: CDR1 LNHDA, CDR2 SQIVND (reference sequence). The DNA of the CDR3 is TGTGCCAGTAGTATCGCAGGGAATGGAGGCTACACCTTC. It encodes CASSIAGNGGYTF.

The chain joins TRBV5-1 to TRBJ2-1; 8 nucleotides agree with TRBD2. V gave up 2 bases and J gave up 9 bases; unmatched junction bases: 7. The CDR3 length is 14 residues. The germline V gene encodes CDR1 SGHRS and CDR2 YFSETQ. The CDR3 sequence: CASSFSTGGSEQFF. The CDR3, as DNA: TGCGCCAGCAGCTTTAGTACGGGAGGGTCTGAGCAGTTCTTC.

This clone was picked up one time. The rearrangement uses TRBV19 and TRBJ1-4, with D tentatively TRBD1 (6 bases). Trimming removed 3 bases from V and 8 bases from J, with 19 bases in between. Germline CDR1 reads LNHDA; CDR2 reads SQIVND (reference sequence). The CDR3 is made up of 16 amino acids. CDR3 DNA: TGTGCCAGTAGTATTGGTCGGACAGTGCGACCGGAAAAACTGTTTTTT. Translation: CASSIGRTVRPEKLFF.

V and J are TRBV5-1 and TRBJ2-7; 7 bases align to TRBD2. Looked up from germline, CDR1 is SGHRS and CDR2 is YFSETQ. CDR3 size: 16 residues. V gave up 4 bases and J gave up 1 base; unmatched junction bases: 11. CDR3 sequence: CASSPVAGVMSYEQYF. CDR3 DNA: TGCGCCAGCAGCCCTGTGGCGGGGGTGATGTCCTACGAGCAGTACTTC.

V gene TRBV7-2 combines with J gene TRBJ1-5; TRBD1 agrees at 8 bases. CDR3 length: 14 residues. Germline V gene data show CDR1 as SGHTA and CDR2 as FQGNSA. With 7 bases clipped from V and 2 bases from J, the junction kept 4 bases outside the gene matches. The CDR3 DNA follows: TGTGCCAGCACGGTACAGGGGGGCAATCAGCCCCAGCATTTT. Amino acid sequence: CASTVQGGNQPQHF.

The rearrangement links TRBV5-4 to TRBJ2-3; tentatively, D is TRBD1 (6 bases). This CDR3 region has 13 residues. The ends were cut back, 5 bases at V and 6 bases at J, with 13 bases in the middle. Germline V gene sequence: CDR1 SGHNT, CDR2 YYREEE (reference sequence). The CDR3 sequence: CASSDGQRDTQYF. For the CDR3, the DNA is TGTGCCAGCAGTGACGGACAGCGCGATACGCAGTATTTT.

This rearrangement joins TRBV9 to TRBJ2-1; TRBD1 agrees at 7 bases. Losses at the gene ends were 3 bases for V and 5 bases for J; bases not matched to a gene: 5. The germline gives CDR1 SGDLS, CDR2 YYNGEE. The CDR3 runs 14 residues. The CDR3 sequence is CASSARDSNNEQFF. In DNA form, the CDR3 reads TGTGCCAGCAGCGCCCGGGACAGCAACAATGAGCAGTTCTTC.

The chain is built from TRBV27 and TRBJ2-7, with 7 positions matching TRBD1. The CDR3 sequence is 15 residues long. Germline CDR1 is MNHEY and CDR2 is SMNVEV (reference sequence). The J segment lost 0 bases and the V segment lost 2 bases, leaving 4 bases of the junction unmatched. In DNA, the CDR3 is TGTGCCAGCAGTTTACGTGGGACAGACTCCTACGAGCAGTACTTC. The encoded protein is CASSLRGTDSYEQYF.

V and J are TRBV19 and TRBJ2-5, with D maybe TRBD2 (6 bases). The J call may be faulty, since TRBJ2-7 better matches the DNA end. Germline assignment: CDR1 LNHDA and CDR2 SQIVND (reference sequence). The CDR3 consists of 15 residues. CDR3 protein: CASRSQGRGGYEQYF. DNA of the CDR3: TGTGCCAGTAGATCGCAGGGAAGGGGAGGTTACGAGCAGTACTTC.

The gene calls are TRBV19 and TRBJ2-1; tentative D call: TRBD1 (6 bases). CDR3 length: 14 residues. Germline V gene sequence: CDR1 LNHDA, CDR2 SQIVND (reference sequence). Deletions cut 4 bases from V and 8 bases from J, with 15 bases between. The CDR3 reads CASSTRQVTYEQFF. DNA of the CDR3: TGTGCCAGTAGTACGAGACAGGTTACATATGAGCAGTTCTTC.

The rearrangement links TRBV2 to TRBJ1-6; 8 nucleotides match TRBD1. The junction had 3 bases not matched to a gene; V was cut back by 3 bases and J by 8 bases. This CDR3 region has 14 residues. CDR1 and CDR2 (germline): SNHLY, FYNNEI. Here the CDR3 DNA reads TGTGCCAGCAGTGATCAGGGGGCAGATTCACCCCTCCACTTT. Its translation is CASSDQGADSPLHF.

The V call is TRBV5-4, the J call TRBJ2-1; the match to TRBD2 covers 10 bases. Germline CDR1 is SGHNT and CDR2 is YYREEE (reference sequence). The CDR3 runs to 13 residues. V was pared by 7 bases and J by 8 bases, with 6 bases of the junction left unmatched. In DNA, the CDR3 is TGTGCCAGCGGACCTAGCGGGGGTGATGAGCAGTTCTTC. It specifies CASGPSGGDEQFF.

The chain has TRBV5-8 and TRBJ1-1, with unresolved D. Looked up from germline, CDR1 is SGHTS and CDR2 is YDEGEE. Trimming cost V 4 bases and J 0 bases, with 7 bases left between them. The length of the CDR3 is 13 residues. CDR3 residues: CASSNEMNTEAFF. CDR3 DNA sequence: TGTGCCAGCAGCAATGAGATGAACACTGAAGCTTTCTTT.

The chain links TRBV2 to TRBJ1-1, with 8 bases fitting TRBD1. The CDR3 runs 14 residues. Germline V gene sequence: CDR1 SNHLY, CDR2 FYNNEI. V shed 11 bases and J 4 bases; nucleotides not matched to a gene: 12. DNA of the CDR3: TGTGCCGGGTCCTTACAGGGGGGAGGCACTGAAGCTTTCTTT. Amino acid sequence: CAGSLQGGGTEAFF.

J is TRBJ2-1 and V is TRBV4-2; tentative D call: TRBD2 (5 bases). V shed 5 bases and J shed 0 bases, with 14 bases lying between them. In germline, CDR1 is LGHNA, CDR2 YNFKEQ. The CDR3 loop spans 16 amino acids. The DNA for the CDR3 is TGTGCCAGCAGCGCAGCGGCGAGCGGCTCCTACAATGAGCAGTTCTTC. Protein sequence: CASSAAASGSYNEQFF.